In its sample, the clone carrying this T cell receptor (beta chain) was seen many times. Its antigen is not known. Trimming at V came to 4 bases and at J to 5 bases, leaving 7 bases not matched to a gene. Germline V gene sequence: CDR1 SEHNR, CDR2 FQNEAQ (reference sequence). This CDR3 region has 14 residues. These data come from a study of T cells in Graves' hyperthyroidism and ophthalmopathy. Study-level results: Also found in blood were most expanded thyroid clonotypes above 0.001.

It was RNA transcripts that yielded the amplified TCR beta CDR3 regions. During a first-round RT-PCR of the TCR CDR3, the HTBI primer set was used. TCRdb re-called the multiplex PCR reads with MiXCR, one entry per CDR3 protein. The data show a few hundred thousand distinct CDR3 sequences, with around an eighth seen just once and roughly 20% held by the top ten. Aged 18 to 65, the patients had hyperthyroidism that was newly diagnosed and had lasted under 2 months. It was 8.5 to 10 ml of fresh peripheral blood that supplied the PBMCs. The chain carries TRBV7-9 and TRBJ2-5; 7 bases fit TRBD1. Sequencing used blood. This receptor was taken from a man under 40 with Graves' hyperthyroidism that later progressed to Graves' ophthalmopathy. CDR3 DNA: TGTGCCAGCAGCTACGCATCAGGGGGTGAGACCCAGTACTTC. It encodes CASSYASGGETQYF.